This is a list of T cell receptor beta chains from one sample in a study of metastatic and nonmetastatic thyroid tumors. Using MiXCR, TCRdb re-called clones from the PCR reads. The sample comprises 35,000 to 45,000 clones, around 27% of which are singletons, and 11% rests with the top ten. Sequenced: blood. Every receptor here comes from a male donor with papillary thyroid cancer or a benign thyroid nodule (not recorded which). Some clones in this sample may be carry-over from other donors' samples. The CDR3 runs from the conserved cysteine through the conserved F or W. A D gene is named only where the DNA matches it firmly. Only part of the rows carry a size: once, few, many, or a class if the clone is expanded.

abundance: .
v_gene: TRBV19
j_gene: TRBJ1-5
d_gene: .
CDR3nt: TGTGCCAGTAGTATTACCCCTTATCAGCCCCAGCATTTT
CDR3aa: CASSITPYQPQHF

abundance: .
v_gene: TRBV24-1
j_gene: TRBJ2-2
d_gene: .
CDR3nt: TGTGCCACCAGTGATTGGGTTTCGGCAGCCGGGGAGCTGTTTTTT
CDR3aa: CATSDWVSAAGELFF

abundance: many
v_gene: TRBV28
j_gene: TRBJ1-2
d_gene: .
CDR3nt: TGTGCCAGCAGTTTTGGGGGTTTGGGCTACACCTTC
CDR3aa: CASSFGGLGYTF

abundance: many
v_gene: TRBV9
j_gene: TRBJ2-7
d_gene: .
CDR3nt: TGTGCCAGCAGCGTAGATCCTCCTCGGGGGGAGCAGTACTTC
CDR3aa: CASSVDPPRGEQYF

abundance: .
v_gene: TRBV7-9
j_gene: TRBJ2-2
d_gene: .
CDR3nt: TGTGCCAGCAACTTGGGGTTTGACGGGGAGCTGTTTTTT
CDR3aa: CASNLGFDGELFF

abundance: many
v_gene: TRBV7-8
j_gene: TRBJ2-5
d_gene: .
CDR3nt: TGTGCCAGCAGCCTGAGGAGACTAGTAGAGACCCAGTACTTC
CDR3aa: CASSLRRLVETQYF

abundance: .
v_gene: TRBV12-3/TRBV12-4
j_gene: TRBJ2-1
d_gene: TRBD2
CDR3nt: TGTGCCACCACGGGGGAGGTCGGGAGGGCTTATGAGCAGTTCTTC
CDR3aa: CATTGEVGRAYEQFF

abundance: .
v_gene: TRBV6-4
j_gene: TRBJ2-1
d_gene: .
CDR3nt: TGTGCCAGCAGTGTTGGTGAGAATGAGCAGTTCTTC
CDR3aa: CASSVGENEQFF

abundance: many
v_gene: TRBV6-2/TRBV6-3
j_gene: TRBJ2-3
d_gene: TRBD2
CDR3nt: TGTGCCAGCAGTTACCTCGGGACTAGCGCTTCGACAGATACGCAGTATTTT
CDR3aa: CASSYLGTSASTDTQYF

abundance: many
v_gene: TRBV19
j_gene: TRBJ2-7
d_gene: TRBD2
CDR3nt: TGTGCCAGTAGTACCTGGACTAGTGGCTCCTACGAGCAGTACTTC
CDR3aa: CASSTWTSGSYEQYF

abundance: few
v_gene: TRBV10-3
j_gene: TRBJ2-7
d_gene: TRBD2
CDR3nt: TGTGCCATCACTGGGACTAGCGGAGCGTCCTCCTACGAGCAGTACTTC
CDR3aa: CAITGTSGASSYEQYF

abundance: many
v_gene: TRBV5-1
j_gene: TRBJ2-5
d_gene: TRBD1
CDR3nt: TGCGCCAGCAGCTCACAGGGGGCGCCTGGAGTTGGGACCCAGTACTTC
CDR3aa: CASSSQGAPGVGTQYF

abundance: few
v_gene: TRBV28
j_gene: TRBJ2-1
d_gene: .
CDR3nt: TGTGCCAGTGACGGCGGGCCCATTAACAATGAGCAGTTCTTC
CDR3aa: CASDGGPINNEQFF

abundance: .
v_gene: TRBV2
j_gene: TRBJ2-7
d_gene: .
CDR3nt: TGTGCCAGCAGGCCTTATGGGTTAGACAGTGATAGCTCCTACGAGCAGTACTTC
CDR3aa: CASRPYGLDSDSSYEQYF

abundance: medium-sized
v_gene: TRBV6-1
j_gene: TRBJ2-5
d_gene: TRBD2
CDR3nt: TGTGCCAGCAGTGAATCAGCGGGAGGGCAAGAGACCCAGTACTTC
CDR3aa: CASSESAGGQETQYF

abundance: .
v_gene: TRBV7-3
j_gene: TRBJ1-2
d_gene: .
CDR3nt: TGTGCCAGCAGCTTAAGTGGCAGGGATGGCTACACCTTC
CDR3aa: CASSLSGRDGYTF

abundance: medium-sized
v_gene: TRBV6-4
j_gene: TRBJ2-2
d_gene: TRBD2
CDR3nt: TGTGCCAGCAGTAGCGGGAGCACCGGGGAGCTGTTTTTT
CDR3aa: CASSSGSTGELFF

abundance: .
v_gene: TRBV11-2
j_gene: TRBJ2-1
d_gene: .
CDR3nt: TGTGCCAGCAGCGGCACCCGGGGCCCCTACAATGAGCAGTTCTTC
CDR3aa: CASSGTRGPYNEQFF

abundance: .
v_gene: TRBV27
j_gene: TRBJ2-1
d_gene: TRBD1
CDR3nt: TGTGCCAGCACTTATTTACAGGGGCTAGGCACAACTGAGCAGTTCTTC
CDR3aa: CASTYLQGLGTTEQFF

abundance: .
v_gene: TRBV20-1
j_gene: TRBJ2-3
d_gene: .
CDR3nt: TGCAGTGCTAGGGACCGTCAGTATACGCAGTATTTT
CDR3aa: CSARDRQYTQYF

abundance: .
v_gene: TRBV20-1
j_gene: TRBJ2-3
d_gene: TRBD2
CDR3nt: TGCAGTGCCAGAGAGGGGGCACTAGCGGGAGGGCCTACAGATACGCAGTATTTT
CDR3aa: CSAREGALAGGPTDTQYF

abundance: .
v_gene: TRBV28
j_gene: TRBJ1-3
d_gene: .
CDR3nt: TGTGCCAGCAGTTTATGGTCAGGATCTGGAAACACCATATATTTT
CDR3aa: CASSLWSGSGNTIYF

abundance: many
v_gene: TRBV5-1
j_gene: TRBJ2-1
d_gene: TRBD2
CDR3nt: TGCGCCAGCACCCGGTCTAGCGGTGCCAATGAGCAGTTCTTC
CDR3aa: CASTRSSGANEQFF

abundance: .
v_gene: TRBV7-3
j_gene: TRBJ2-7
d_gene: .
CDR3nt: TGTGCCAGCAGCCCTGAAAGCTCCTACGAGCAGTACTTC
CDR3aa: CASSPESSYEQYF

abundance: few
v_gene: TRBV30
j_gene: TRBJ1-6
d_gene: TRBD1
CDR3nt: TGTGCCTGGAGTGTCTCGGACAGGGGTAGATCACCCCTCCACTTT
CDR3aa: CAWSVSDRGRSPLHF

abundance: .
v_gene: TRBV4-1
j_gene: TRBJ2-5
d_gene: .
CDR3nt: TGCGCCAGCAGCCAAGTTGCCGTAGGATACCAAGAGACCCAGTACTTC
CDR3aa: CASSQVAVGYQETQYF

abundance: medium-sized
v_gene: TRBV20-1
j_gene: TRBJ1-1
d_gene: .
CDR3nt: TGCAGTGCTAGGGAAACAGGGAACACTGAAGCTTTCTTT
CDR3aa: CSARETGNTEAFF

abundance: .
v_gene: TRBV5-1
j_gene: TRBJ2-2
d_gene: TRBD2
CDR3nt: TGCGCCAGCAGCCTCGGGACTAGCGGGAGTAGCACCGGGGAGCTGTTTTTT
CDR3aa: CASSLGTSGSSTGELFF

abundance: few
v_gene: TRBV6-2/TRBV6-3
j_gene: TRBJ2-1
d_gene: .
CDR3nt: TGTGCCAGCAGTTACGATCGGGGGTTCGATGAGCAGTTCTTC
CDR3aa: CASSYDRGFDEQFF

abundance: .
v_gene: TRBV19
j_gene: TRBJ1-2
d_gene: .
CDR3nt: TGTGCCAGCGGAAAGGGGGGGGCCGGTGGCTACACCTTC
CDR3aa: CASGKGGAGGYTF

abundance: .
v_gene: TRBV7-8
j_gene: TRBJ1-4
d_gene: TRBD1
CDR3nt: TGTGCCAGCAGCCCAGGGTCGGGACAGGGTAATGAAAAACTGTTTTTT
CDR3aa: CASSPGSGQGNEKLFF

abundance: .
v_gene: TRBV4-1
j_gene: TRBJ2-7
d_gene: .
CDR3nt: TGCGCCAGCAGCCAAGATCCTAGGGGTTACGAGCAGTACTTC
CDR3aa: CASSQDPRGYEQYF

abundance: few
v_gene: TRBV6-4
j_gene: TRBJ2-2
d_gene: .
CDR3nt: TGTGCCAGCAGTGCCGGGAGTAGCACCGGGGAGCTGTTTTTT
CDR3aa: CASSAGSSTGELFF

abundance: many
v_gene: TRBV11-2
j_gene: TRBJ2-7
d_gene: .
CDR3nt: TGTGCCAGCAGCTTGGGCAGTTACGAGCAGTACTTC
CDR3aa: CASSLGSYEQYF

abundance: many
v_gene: TRBV9
j_gene: TRBJ1-4
d_gene: .
CDR3nt: TGTGCCAGCAGCGTAGACACAGGTCCTAATGAAAAACTGTTTTTT
CDR3aa: CASSVDTGPNEKLFF

abundance: .
v_gene: TRBV28
j_gene: TRBJ1-4
d_gene: .
CDR3nt: TGTTCCAGCAGGGATGACGGGCTTGAAAAACTGTTTTTT
CDR3aa: CSSRDDGLEKLFF

abundance: many
v_gene: TRBV18
j_gene: TRBJ2-6
d_gene: .
CDR3nt: TGTGCCAGCTCACCAACGGGCGCCTCTGGGGCCAACGTCCTGACTTTC
CDR3aa: CASSPTGASGANVLTF

abundance: .
v_gene: TRBV28
j_gene: TRBJ1-2
d_gene: .
CDR3nt: TGTGCCAGCAGCCCGGATGGGGCCCTCTCTTTGGGTGGCTACACCTTC
CDR3aa: CASSPDGALSLGGYTF

abundance: few
v_gene: TRBV6-2/TRBV6-3
j_gene: TRBJ1-5
d_gene: .
CDR3nt: TGTGCCAGCAGTTACTGGCCGGGAAATCAGCCCCAGCATTTT
CDR3aa: CASSYWPGNQPQHF

abundance: many
v_gene: TRBV18
j_gene: TRBJ2-7
d_gene: .
CDR3nt: TGTGCCAGCTCCCCGCCATGGGACATCTACGAGCAGTACTTC
CDR3aa: CASSPPWDIYEQYF

abundance: .
v_gene: TRBV5-1
j_gene: TRBJ1-3
d_gene: .
CDR3nt: TGCGCCAGCAGCTTGGGAGGCAGGGTTGGAGGAAACACCATATATTTT
CDR3aa: CASSLGGRVGGNTIYF

abundance: medium-sized
v_gene: TRBV7-3
j_gene: TRBJ2-7
d_gene: .
CDR3nt: TGTGCCAGCAGCTTAACGGGGGTCAGCACGTCGTACTTC
CDR3aa: CASSLTGVSTSYF

abundance: medium-sized
v_gene: TRBV20-1
j_gene: TRBJ2-1
d_gene: TRBD2
CDR3nt: TGCAGTGCTAGAGATCTTCGAGCGGGGGGATCCGGTGAGCAGTTCTTC
CDR3aa: CSARDLRAGGSGEQFF

abundance: .
v_gene: TRBV2
j_gene: TRBJ2-2
d_gene: .
CDR3nt: TGTGCCAGCAGTGGGGAGCAGGGGACGTCCGGGGATCTGTTTTTT
CDR3aa: CASSGEQGTSGDLFF

abundance: .
v_gene: TRBV6-1
j_gene: TRBJ1-4
d_gene: .
CDR3nt: TGTGCCAGCAGTGAAGCGCGGGGGTTACAACTGTTTTTT
CDR3aa: CASSEARGLQLFF

abundance: .
v_gene: TRBV20-1
j_gene: TRBJ2-1
d_gene: .
CDR3nt: TGCAGTGCGAAACACCCTAGCCCCCCCTCCTACAATGAGCAGTTCTTC
CDR3aa: CSAKHPSPPSYNEQFF

abundance: .
v_gene: TRBV11-2
j_gene: TRBJ2-5
d_gene: .
CDR3nt: TGTGCCAGCAGCCCTCCGGGGACGCAAGAGACCCAGTACTTC
CDR3aa: CASSPPGTQETQYF

abundance: once
v_gene: TRBV9
j_gene: TRBJ1-1
d_gene: .
CDR3nt: TGTGCCAGCAGCGCCGCGGGGGGGCCGGGTACTGAAGCTTTCTTT
CDR3aa: CASSAAGGPGTEAFF

abundance: medium-sized
v_gene: TRBV12-3/TRBV12-4
j_gene: TRBJ2-1
d_gene: TRBD1
CDR3nt: TGTGCCAGCAGGACGATTCCAGGGGGCCAATTCTTC
CDR3aa: CASRTIPGGQFF

abundance: many
v_gene: TRBV9
j_gene: TRBJ2-7
d_gene: TRBD1
CDR3nt: TGTGCCAGCAGCCACCAGACAGGGGCTTCCTACGAGCAGTACTTC
CDR3aa: CASSHQTGASYEQYF

abundance: .
v_gene: TRBV18
j_gene: TRBJ2-7
d_gene: .
CDR3nt: TGTGCCAGCTCACCACCGGTTTTAGGGGGAGGCACCTACGAGCAGTACTTC
CDR3aa: CASSPPVLGGGTYEQYF

abundance: many
v_gene: TRBV2
j_gene: TRBJ2-3
d_gene: .
CDR3nt: TGTGCCAGCAGTGGGGTTGTTAACACAGATACGCAGTATTTT
CDR3aa: CASSGVVNTDTQYF

abundance: medium-sized
v_gene: TRBV5-1
j_gene: TRBJ2-3
d_gene: .
CDR3nt: TGCGCCAGCAGCCAGGACGGAGCACTCACAGATACGCAGTATTTT
CDR3aa: CASSQDGALTDTQYF

abundance: many
v_gene: TRBV30
j_gene: TRBJ1-2
d_gene: TRBD1
CDR3nt: TGTGCCGGTAACCAAGGGGGCAGGTTAAAGGGCTACACCTTC
CDR3aa: CAGNQGGRLKGYTF

abundance: few
v_gene: TRBV11-1
j_gene: TRBJ2-1
d_gene: .
CDR3nt: TGTGCCAGCAGCCAGGGTCGATGGGATGAGCAGTTCTTC
CDR3aa: CASSQGRWDEQFF

abundance: .
v_gene: TRBV20-1
j_gene: TRBJ2-5
d_gene: TRBD1
CDR3nt: TGCAGTGCTAGAGATCGGAGAGTGGGGACAGCTCAAGAGACCCAGTACTTC
CDR3aa: CSARDRRVGTAQETQYF